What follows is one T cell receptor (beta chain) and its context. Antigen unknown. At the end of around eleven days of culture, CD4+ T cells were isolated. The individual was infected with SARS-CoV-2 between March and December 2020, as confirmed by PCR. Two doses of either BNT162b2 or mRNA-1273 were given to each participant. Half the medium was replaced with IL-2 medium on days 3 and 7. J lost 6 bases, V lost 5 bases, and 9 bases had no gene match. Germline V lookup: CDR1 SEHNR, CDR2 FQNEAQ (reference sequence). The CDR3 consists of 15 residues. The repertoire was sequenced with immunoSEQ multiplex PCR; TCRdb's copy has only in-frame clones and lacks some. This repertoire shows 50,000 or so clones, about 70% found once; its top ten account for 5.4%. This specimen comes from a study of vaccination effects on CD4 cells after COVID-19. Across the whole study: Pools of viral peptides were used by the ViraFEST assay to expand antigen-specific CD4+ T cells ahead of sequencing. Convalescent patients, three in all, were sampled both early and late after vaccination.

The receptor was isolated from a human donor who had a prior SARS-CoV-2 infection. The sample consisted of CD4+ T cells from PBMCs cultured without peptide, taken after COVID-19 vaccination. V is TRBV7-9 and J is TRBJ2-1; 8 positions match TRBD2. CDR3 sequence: CASSPRGGRLNEQFF. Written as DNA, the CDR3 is TGTGCCAGCAGCCCACGTGGCGGGAGGCTCAATGAGCAGTTCTTC.